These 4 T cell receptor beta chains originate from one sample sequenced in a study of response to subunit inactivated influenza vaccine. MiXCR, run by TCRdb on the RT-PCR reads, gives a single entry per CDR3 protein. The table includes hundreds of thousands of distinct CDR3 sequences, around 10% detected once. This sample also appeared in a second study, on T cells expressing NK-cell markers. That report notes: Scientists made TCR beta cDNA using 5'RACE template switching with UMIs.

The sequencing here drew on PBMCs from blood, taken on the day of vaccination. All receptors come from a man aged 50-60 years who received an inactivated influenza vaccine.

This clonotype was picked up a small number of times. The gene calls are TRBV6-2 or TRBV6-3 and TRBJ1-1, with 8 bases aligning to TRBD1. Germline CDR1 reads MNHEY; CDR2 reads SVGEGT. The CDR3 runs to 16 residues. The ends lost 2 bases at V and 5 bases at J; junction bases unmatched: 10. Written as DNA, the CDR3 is TGTGCCAGCAGTTACCCAATCGGACAGGGAGGGACTGAAGCTTTCTTT. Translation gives CASSYPIGQGGTEAFF.

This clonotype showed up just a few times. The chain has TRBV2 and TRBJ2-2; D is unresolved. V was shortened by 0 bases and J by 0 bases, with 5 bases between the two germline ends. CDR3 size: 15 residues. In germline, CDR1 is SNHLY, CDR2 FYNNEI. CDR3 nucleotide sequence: TGTGCCAGCAGTGAAGCGTACGCGAACACCGGGGAGCTGTTTTTT. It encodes CASSEAYANTGELFF.

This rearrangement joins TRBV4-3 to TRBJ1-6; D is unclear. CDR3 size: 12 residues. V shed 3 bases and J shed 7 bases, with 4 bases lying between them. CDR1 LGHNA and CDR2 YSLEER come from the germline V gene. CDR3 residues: CASSQGNSPLHF. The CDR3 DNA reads TGCGCCAGCAGCCAGGGGAATTCACCCCTCCACTTT.

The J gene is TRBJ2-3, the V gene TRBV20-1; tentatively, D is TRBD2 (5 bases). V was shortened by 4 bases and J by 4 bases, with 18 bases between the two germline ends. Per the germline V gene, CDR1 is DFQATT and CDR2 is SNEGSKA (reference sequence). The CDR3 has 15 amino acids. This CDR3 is CSAMRQSSRADTQYF. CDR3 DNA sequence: TGCAGTGCTATGCGTCAGTCATCGAGGGCAGATACGCAGTATTTT.